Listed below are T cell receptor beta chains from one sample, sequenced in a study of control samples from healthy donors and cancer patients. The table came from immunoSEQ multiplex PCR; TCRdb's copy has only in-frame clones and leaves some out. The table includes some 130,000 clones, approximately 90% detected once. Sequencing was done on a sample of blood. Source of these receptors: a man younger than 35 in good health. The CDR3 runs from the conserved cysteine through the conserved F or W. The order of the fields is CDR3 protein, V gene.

cdr3_aa: CASRDGVNEKLFF
v_call: TRBV19

cdr3_aa: CATSRDLPGALGDTQYF
v_call: TRBV15

cdr3_aa: CASSPAGRGEQYF
v_call: TRBV6-5

cdr3_aa: CASSFQAADTQYF
v_call: TRBV27

cdr3_aa: CASSQGGLEEILSGANVLTF
v_call: TRBV4-1

cdr3_aa: CASSRLGQGLNESTDTQYF
v_call: TRBV3-1/TRBV3-2

cdr3_aa: CASRSGSQPQHF
v_call: TRBV19

cdr3_aa: CASRSGGAGFTDTQYF
v_call: TRBV19

cdr3_aa: CASSLTPTGLDQPQHF
v_call: TRBV27

cdr3_aa: CAWTRGVGEQYF
v_call: TRBV30

cdr3_aa: CASSRGRGETQYF
v_call: TRBV2

cdr3_aa: CAWTQTGVNSPLHF
v_call: TRBV30

cdr3_aa: CASSPTTRTYGYTF
v_call: TRBV5-1

cdr3_aa: CASSAGTSGGPNTGELFF
v_call: TRBV9

cdr3_aa: CASSDPRWAGIDTGELFF
v_call: TRBV6-4

cdr3_aa: CASSQDQRGLPGDTQYF
v_call: TRBV4-1

cdr3_aa: CASSWGDRGNEETQYF
v_call: TRBV5-6

cdr3_aa: CAFRDRGHGSNQPQHF
v_call: TRBV30

cdr3_aa: CASSQSHGGQPQHF
v_call: TRBV3-1/TRBV3-2

cdr3_aa: CASSRDQRGGEKLFF
v_call: TRBV27

cdr3_aa: CASTQGVAGAAKETQYF
v_call: TRBV5-4

cdr3_aa: CASSLTVTSGAYNEQFF
v_call: TRBV5-6

cdr3_aa: CASSQDWAMRETQYF
v_call: TRBV3-1/TRBV3-2

cdr3_aa: CAISGSGTDNEKLFF
v_call: TRBV10-3

cdr3_aa: CASSESVRGLTEAFF
v_call: TRBV10-2

cdr3_aa: CASRPSGGPYNEQFF
v_call: TRBV5-1

cdr3_aa: CSASGPGSNTEAFF
v_call: TRBV20-1

cdr3_aa: CASGFLGNSPLHF
v_call: TRBV12-5

cdr3_aa: CASSLGAAYNEQFF
v_call: TRBV13

cdr3_aa: CASSWTGLNQPQHF
v_call: TRBV5-1

cdr3_aa: CASSLGQGQETQYF
v_call: TRBV7-9

cdr3_aa: CASRLLAGSYNEQFF
v_call: TRBV10-2

cdr3_aa: CASSSGRTSGNQETQYF
v_call: TRBV19

cdr3_aa: CASSSQGEGTEAFF
v_call: TRBV7-9

cdr3_aa: CASSEWLKETQYF
v_call: TRBV6-1

cdr3_aa: CASSPQGAGGYTF
v_call: TRBV27

cdr3_aa: CASSLGWQGGYNEQFF
v_call: TRBV7-2

cdr3_aa: CASSDDPGTFESNQPQHF
v_call: TRBV6-1

cdr3_aa: CASRAGRDNEKLFF
v_call: TRBV6-5

cdr3_aa: CASSQDMGVGNEQYF
v_call: TRBV4-1

cdr3_aa: CASSLAGDPLVSTDTQYF
v_call: TRBV5-6

cdr3_aa: CASSPDTRVNEQYF
v_call: TRBV5-1

cdr3_aa: CASGYRGLDEQYF
v_call: TRBV5-1